This TCR beta chain was identified during a study of CD8 T cells in ankylosing spondylitis. The study, taken as a whole, reports: Earlier reports found some motif variants in synovial fluid and blood in reactive arthritis. What seemed typical of ankylosing spondylitis blood was a TCR beta motif built from several highly homologous variants. Reportedly, matched ankylosing spondylitis synovial fluid was significantly enriched for disease-linked clones.

A quantitative 5'-RACE method, one with molecular barcodes, was used to make TCR beta libraries. Each CDR3 protein is one row after TCRdb ran MiXCR on the 5' RACE reads. The sample lists about 24,000 distinct CDR3 sequences, roughly 13% occurring once. This CDR3 comprises 15 residues. Trimming left V 1 base short and J 4 bases short, with 10 bases between. This clonotype appeared many times. What it binds is not known. V and J are TRBV12-3 or TRBV12-4 and TRBJ2-2; D is uncertain. This TCR came from a male donor with ankylosing spondylitis or in good health (not recorded which). The specimen was blood. This chain's CDR3 is CASSLGAGTTGELFF. DNA for the CDR3: TGTGCCAGCAGTTTAGGGGCAGGCACCACCGGGGAGCTGTTTTTT.